This T cell receptor (beta chain) was identified during a study of beta chain features in type 1 diabetes. Study overall: Regarding age, gender and cell yields, patients proved similar to healthy donors.

Trimming pared 3 bases from V and 10 bases from J, leaving 16 bases between. The CDR3 has 14 amino acids. Germline loops: CDR1 SEHNR, CDR2 FQNEAQ (reference sequence). Expressed TCRB transcripts were sequenced because the entire RNA isolate underwent reverse transcription. Assay: immunoSEQ multiplex PCR; the TCRdb copy retains only in-frame clones and omits some. The repertoire includes roughly 150,000 clones, around 63% of them detected once, and around 0.096% sits in the top ten. General observations from the study: Shortening of TCRB CDR3s, moderate but significant, appeared in all four CD4+ subsets of Type 1 diabetes patients. High TCR expression in some cells could lead to their over-representation in cDNA sequencing. The study found fewer insertions and more deletions at VDJ junctions in type 1 diabetes patients.

Of note for this clone: Its antigen is currently unknown.

Researchers reported sorting CD4+ naive, central memory, regulatory and stem cell-like memory cells via CD45RO/CCR7/CD25/CD127/CD95/CD27. Sequencing was carried out using naive CD4+ T cells from blood. The chain has TRBV7-9 and TRBJ2-1, with a possible D match to TRBD2 (5 bases). This clonotype was sampled from a man aged 25 to 40 with type 1 diabetes. The CDR3 here is CASSFPQGPGEQFF. CDR3 nucleotide sequence: TGTGCCAGCAGCTTCCCCCAAGGACCGGGGGAGCAGTTCTTC.